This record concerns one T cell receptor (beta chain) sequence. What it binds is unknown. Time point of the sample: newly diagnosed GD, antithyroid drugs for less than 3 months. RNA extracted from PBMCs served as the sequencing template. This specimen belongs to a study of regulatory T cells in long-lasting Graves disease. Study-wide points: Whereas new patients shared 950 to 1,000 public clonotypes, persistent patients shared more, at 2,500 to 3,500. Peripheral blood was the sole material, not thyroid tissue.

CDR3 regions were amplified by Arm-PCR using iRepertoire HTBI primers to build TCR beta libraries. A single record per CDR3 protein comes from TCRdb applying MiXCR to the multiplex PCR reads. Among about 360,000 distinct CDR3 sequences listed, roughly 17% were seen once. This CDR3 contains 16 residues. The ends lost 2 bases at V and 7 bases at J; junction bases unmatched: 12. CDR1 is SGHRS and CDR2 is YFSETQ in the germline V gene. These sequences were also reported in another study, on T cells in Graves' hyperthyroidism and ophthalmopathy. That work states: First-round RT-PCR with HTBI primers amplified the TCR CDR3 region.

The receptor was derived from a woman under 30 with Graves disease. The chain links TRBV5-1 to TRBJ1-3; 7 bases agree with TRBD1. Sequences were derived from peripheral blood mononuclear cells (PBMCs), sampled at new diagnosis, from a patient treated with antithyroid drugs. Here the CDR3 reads CASSLTGERPYNTIYF. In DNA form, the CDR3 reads TGCGCCAGCAGCTTAACAGGGGAGAGACCCTATAACACCATATATTTT.